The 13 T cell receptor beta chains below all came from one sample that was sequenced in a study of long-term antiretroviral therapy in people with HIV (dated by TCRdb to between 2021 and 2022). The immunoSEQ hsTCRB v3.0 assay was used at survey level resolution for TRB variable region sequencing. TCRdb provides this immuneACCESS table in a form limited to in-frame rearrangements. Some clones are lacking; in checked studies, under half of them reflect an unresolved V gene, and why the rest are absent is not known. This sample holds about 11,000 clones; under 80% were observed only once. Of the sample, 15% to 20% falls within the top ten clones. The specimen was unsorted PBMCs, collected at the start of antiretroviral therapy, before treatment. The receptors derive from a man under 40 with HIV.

This CDR3 reads CASSEAQGLMVLTF. The CDR3, as DNA: TGCGCCAGCAGTGAGGCCCAGGGTCTCATGGTCCTGACTTTC. The chain employs TRBV10-2 and TRBJ2-6; D perhaps matches TRBD1 (5 bases). Germline V gives CDR1 WSHSY, CDR2 SAAADI. Trimming removed 2 bases from V and 13 bases from J, with 15 bases in between. This CDR3 is built from 14 residues.

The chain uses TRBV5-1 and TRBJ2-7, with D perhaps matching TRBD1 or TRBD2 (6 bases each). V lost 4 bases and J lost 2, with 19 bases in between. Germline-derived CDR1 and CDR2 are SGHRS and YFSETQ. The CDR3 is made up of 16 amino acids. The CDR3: CASSPKGGLMAYEQYF. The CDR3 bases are TGCGCCAGCAGCCCGAAAGGGGGGTTAATGGCCTACGAGCAGTACTTC.

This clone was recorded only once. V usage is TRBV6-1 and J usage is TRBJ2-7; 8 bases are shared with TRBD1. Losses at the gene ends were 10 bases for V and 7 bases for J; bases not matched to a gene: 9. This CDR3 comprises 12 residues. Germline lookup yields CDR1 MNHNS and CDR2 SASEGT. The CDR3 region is CATADRAREQYF. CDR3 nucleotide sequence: TGTGCCACCGCGGACAGGGCGAGGGAGCAGTACTTC.

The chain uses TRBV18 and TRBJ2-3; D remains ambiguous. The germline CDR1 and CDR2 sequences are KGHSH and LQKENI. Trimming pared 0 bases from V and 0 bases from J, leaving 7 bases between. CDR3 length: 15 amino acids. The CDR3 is CASSPPVISTDTQYF. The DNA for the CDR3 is TGTGCCAGCTCACCACCAGTCATCAGCACAGATACGCAGTATTTT.

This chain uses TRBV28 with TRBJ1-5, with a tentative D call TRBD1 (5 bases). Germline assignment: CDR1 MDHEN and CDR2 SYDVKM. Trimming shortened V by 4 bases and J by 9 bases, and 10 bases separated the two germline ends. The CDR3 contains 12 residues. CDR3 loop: CASSSGQLPQHF. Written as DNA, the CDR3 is TGTGCCAGCAGTTCCGGACAACTGCCCCAGCATTTT.

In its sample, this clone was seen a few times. CDR3: CASSFDRGTAYEQYF. CDR3 nucleotides: TGCGCCAGCAGCTTTGACAGGGGAACGGCCTACGAGCAGTACTTC. This chain links TRBV5-1 with TRBJ2-7; 8 bases line up with TRBD1. There are 15 residues in the CDR3. Germline V CDR1 and CDR2: SGHRS, YFSETQ. V shed 2 bases, J shed 2 bases, and the junction held 6 bases outside the gene matches. Looking up the rest from reference TRBV5-1 and TRBJ2-7 gives the full variable domain: KAGVTQTPRYLIKTRGQQVTLSCSPISGHRSVSWYQQTPGQGLQFLFEYFSETQRNKGNFPGRFSGRQFSNSRSEMNVSTLELGDSALYLCASSFDRGTAYEQYFGPGTRLTVT.

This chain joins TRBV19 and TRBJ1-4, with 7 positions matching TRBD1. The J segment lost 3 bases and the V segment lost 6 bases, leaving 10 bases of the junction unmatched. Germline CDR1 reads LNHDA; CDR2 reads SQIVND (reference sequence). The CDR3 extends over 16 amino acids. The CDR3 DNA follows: TGTGCCAGTAGCGCCGGGACAGTAGTTTCTAATGAAAAACTGTTTTTT. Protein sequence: CASSAGTVVSNEKLFF.

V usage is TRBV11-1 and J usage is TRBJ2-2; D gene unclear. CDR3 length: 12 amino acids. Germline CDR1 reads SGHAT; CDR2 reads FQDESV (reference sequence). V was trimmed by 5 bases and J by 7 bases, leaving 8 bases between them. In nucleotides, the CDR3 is TGTGCCAGCAGCCGAGAGATCGGGGAGCTGTTTTTT. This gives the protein CASSREIGELFF.

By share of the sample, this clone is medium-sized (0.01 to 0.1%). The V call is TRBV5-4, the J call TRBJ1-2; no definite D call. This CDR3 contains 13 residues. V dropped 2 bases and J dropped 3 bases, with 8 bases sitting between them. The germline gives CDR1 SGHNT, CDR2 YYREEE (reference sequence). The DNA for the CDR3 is TGTGCCAGCAGCTTATCGCGGGACTATGGCTACACCTTC. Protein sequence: CASSLSRDYGYTF.

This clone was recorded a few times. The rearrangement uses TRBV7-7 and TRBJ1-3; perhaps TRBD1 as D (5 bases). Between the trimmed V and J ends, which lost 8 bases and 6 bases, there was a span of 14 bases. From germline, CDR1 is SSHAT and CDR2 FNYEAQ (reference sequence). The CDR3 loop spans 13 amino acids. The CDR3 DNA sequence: TGTGCCAGCGGACGCAGGGCCGCAAACACCATATATTTT. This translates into CASGRRAANTIYF.

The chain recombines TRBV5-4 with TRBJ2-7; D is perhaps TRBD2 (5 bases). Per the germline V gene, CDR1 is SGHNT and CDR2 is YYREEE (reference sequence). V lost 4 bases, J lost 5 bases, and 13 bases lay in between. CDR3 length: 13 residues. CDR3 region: CASSREVNHEQYF. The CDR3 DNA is TGTGCCAGCAGCCGGGAAGTAAACCACGAGCAGTACTTC.

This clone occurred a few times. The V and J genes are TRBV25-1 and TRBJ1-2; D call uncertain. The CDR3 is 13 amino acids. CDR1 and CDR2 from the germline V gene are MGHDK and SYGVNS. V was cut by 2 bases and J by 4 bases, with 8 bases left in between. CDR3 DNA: TGTGCCAGCAGTGAAGGGATCGGCTATGGCTACACCTTC. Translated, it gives CASSEGIGYGYTF.

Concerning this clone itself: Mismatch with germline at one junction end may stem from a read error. The CDR3 nucleotides read TGTGCCAGTTCACCAGCCGCCGGGGAGCTGTTTTTT. Amino acids: CASSPAAGELFF. The chain has TRBV18 and TRBJ2-2; D remains unclear. Germline V CDR1 and CDR2: KGHSH, LQKENI. The CDR3 consists of 12 residues.